These 30 T cell receptor beta chains came from one sample sequenced in a study of siplizumab effects on memory and regulatory T cells. The repertoire was sequenced with immunoSEQ multiplex PCR; TCRdb's copy has only in-frame clones and lacks some. Of about 63,000 clones listed, around 78% are singletons. What was sequenced was memory CD4+ T cells sorted from blood. These receptors were taken from a human donor in good health.

This chain uses TRBV9 with TRBJ1-4; TRBD1 matches 8 bases. CDR1 is SGDLS, CDR2 YYNGEE, per germline. V shed 4 bases, J shed 5 bases, and the junction held 16 bases outside the gene matches. The CDR3 is 18 amino acids. Here the CDR3 reads CASSSSWGTGSRNEKLFF. The CDR3 nucleotides read TGTGCCAGCAGCTCATCATGGGGGACAGGATCCCGAAATGAAAAACTGTTTTTT.

V is TRBV10-3 and J is TRBJ1-1; D is uncertain. V lost 11 bases to trimming and J lost 5 bases, with 18 bases between them. The CDR3 is 13 residues long. Germline lookup yields CDR1 ENHRY and CDR2 SYGVKD. CDR3 loop: CAATTEFVTEAFF. DNA for the CDR3: TGTGCCGCGACAACGGAATTCGTTACTGAAGCTTTCTTT.

This chain links TRBV5-1 with TRBJ2-1, with 10 bases that match TRBD2. J lost 6 bases, V lost 1 base, and 4 bases had no gene match. The CDR3 is made up of 15 amino acids. From germline, CDR1 is SGHRS and CDR2 YFSETQ. The CDR3 spells CASSLTSGVINEQFF. The CDR3 coding sequence is TGCGCCAGCAGCTTGACTAGCGGGGTTATCAATGAGCAGTTCTTC. Together with reference TRBV5-1 and TRBJ2-1, the CDR3 gives the full variable domain: KAGVTQTPRYLIKTRGQQVTLSCSPISGHRSVSWYQQTPGQGLQFLFEYFSETQRNKGNFPGRFSGRQFSNSRSEMNVSTLELGDSALYLCASSLTSGVINEQFFGPGTRLTVL.

J is TRBJ2-2 and V is TRBV10-3; D gene ambiguous. The CDR3 spans 12 residues. Trimming shortened V by 5 bases and J by 4 bases, and 5 bases separated the two germline ends. CDR1 is ENHRY, CDR2 SYGVKD, per germline. In nucleotides, the CDR3 is TGTGCCATCAGTAAGAGCACCGGGGAGCTGTTTTTT. This encodes CAISKSTGELFF.

This clone has more than one count but fewer than ten. V usage is TRBV7-9 and J usage is TRBJ2-3; no definite D call. This CDR3 region has 14 residues. V lost 1 base and J 2 bases, leaving 7 bases between the germline ends. Germline lookup yields CDR1 SEHNR and CDR2 FQNEAQ (reference sequence). CDR3 loop: CASSLVSTTDTQYF. CDR3 bases: TGTGCCAGCAGCTTAGTCTCGACCACAGATACGCAGTATTTT.

This chain connects TRBV5-1 to TRBJ2-1; possible D gene TRBD2, 5 bases. The CDR3 has 14 amino acids. Germline loops: CDR1 SGHRS, CDR2 YFSETQ. Trimming took off 0 bases at V and 9 bases at J, with 13 bases between the two ends. The CDR3, as DNA: TGCGCCAGCAGCTTGGACAGTATGAGCGGTGAGCAGTTCTTC. Translating gives CASSLDSMSGEQFF.

In nucleotides, the CDR3 is TGTGCCACCGCTCTGGAGGGGGATCAGCCCCAGCATTTT. Translating it yields CATALEGDQPQHF. The chain employs TRBV10-3 and TRBJ1-5; maybe TRBD1 (6 bases). Per the germline V gene, CDR1 is ENHRY and CDR2 is SYGVKD. The CDR3 contains 13 residues. V shed 10 bases and J shed 5 bases, with 15 bases lying between them.

The sample holds one count of this clone. The CDR3 nucleotides read TGTGCCAGCAGTGAACTATCGGGACAGGGTGGTAGTGGCTACACCTTC. Protein: CASSELSGQGGSGYTF. The V gene is TRBV6-1, the J gene TRBJ1-2; 9 bases map to TRBD1. V lost 2 bases to trimming and J lost 7 bases; unmatched junction nucleotides: 11. CDR1 is MNHNS and CDR2 is SASEGT in the germline V gene. The CDR3 is 16 residues long.

This chain uses TRBV19 with TRBJ2-2; D may match TRBD1 or TRBD2 (7 bases each). The V and J ends lost 4 bases and 5 bases respectively, with 14 bases between them. Germline V lookup: CDR1 LNHDA, CDR2 SQIVND (reference sequence). The CDR3 sequence is 15 residues long. The CDR3 sequence is CASSTQGGHTGELFF. In nucleotides, the CDR3 is TGTGCCAGTAGTACCCAGGGGGGGCATACCGGGGAGCTGTTTTTT.

V is TRBV19 and J is TRBJ2-5; D call uncertain. The V end lost 4 bases, the J end lost 7 bases, and 13 bases lay between the germline ends. Germline assignment: CDR1 LNHDA and CDR2 SQIVND (reference sequence). This CDR3 spans 13 amino acids. CDR3 in DNA: TGTGCCAGTAGTAGGGGTGACCTAGGGACCCAGTACTTC. Residues: CASSRGDLGTQYF.

The CDR3 nucleotides are TGCGCCAGCAGTATGGACGGATTGAACACTGAAGCTTTCTTT. It encodes CASSMDGLNTEAFF. This rearrangement joins TRBV5-1 to TRBJ1-1; D is uncertain. The germline V gene encodes CDR1 SGHRS and CDR2 YFSETQ. The CDR3 is made up of 14 amino acids. With 5 bases removed from V and 0 bases from J, the gap between germline ends came to 11 bases. Complete variable domain (other parts from reference TRBV5-1 and TRBJ1-1): KAGVTQTPRYLIKTRGQQVTLSCSPISGHRSVSWYQQTPGQGLQFLFEYFSETQRNKGNFPGRFSGRQFSNSRSEMNVSTLELGDSALYLCASSMDGLNTEAFFGQGTRLTVV.

The chain employs TRBV7-6 and TRBJ2-2, with a possible D match to TRBD2 (6 bases). Germline assignment: CDR1 SGHVS and CDR2 FNYEAQ. This CDR3 has 14 amino acids. V was shortened by 5 bases and J by 7 bases, with 14 bases between the two germline ends. In DNA, the CDR3 is TGTGCCAGCAGCGGAGGGATACACGGCGGGGAGCTGTTTTTT. Protein sequence: CASSGGIHGGELFF.

The chain combines TRBV15 with TRBJ2-1, with TRBD2 matching 9 bases. J lost 0 bases, V lost 2 bases, and 2 bases had no gene match. CDR1 and CDR2 (germline): LNHNV, YYDKDF (reference sequence). The CDR3 length is 16 residues. Here the CDR3 reads CATSRNSGSSYNEQFF. Written as DNA, the CDR3 is TGTGCCACCAGCAGAAATAGCGGGAGCTCCTACAATGAGCAGTTCTTC.

The chain employs TRBV6-5 and TRBJ1-5; tentatively, D is TRBD1 (5 bases). CDR1 and CDR2 (germline): MNHEY, SVGAGI. This CDR3 is built from 16 residues. V shed 4 bases and J shed 0 bases, with 13 bases lying between them. Here the CDR3 reads CASSFGTFGSNQPQHF. As DNA, the CDR3 is TGTGCCAGCAGTTTCGGGACGTTTGGTAGCAATCAGCCCCAGCATTTT.

This clone has a single count. In DNA, the CDR3 is TGTGCCAGCAGCCAAGGGGGGGGACTGCGCAAAAACATTCAGTACTTC. Its translation is CASSQGGGLRKNIQYF. The chain recombines TRBV14 with TRBJ2-4; TRBD2 aligns across 7 bases. The CDR3 is made up of 16 amino acids. V was pared by 1 base and J by 3 bases, with 6 bases of the junction left unmatched. Germline-derived CDR1 and CDR2 are SGHDN and FVKESK. Full variable domain (outside the CDR3, taken from reference TRBV14 and TRBJ2-4): EAGVTQFPSHSVIEKGQTVTLRCDPISGHDNLYWYRRVMGKEIKFLLHFVKESKQDESGMPNNRFLAERTGGTYSTLKVQPAELEDSGVYFCASSQGGGLRKNIQYFGAGTRLSVL.

J is TRBJ1-1 and V is TRBV29-1; 8 bases are a match to TRBD1. The CDR3 runs 15 residues. In germline, CDR1 is SQVTM, CDR2 ANQGSEA. The V and J ends lost 7 bases and 0 bases, in that order; junction bases with no gene match: 10. CDR3 loop: CSGRAGGRMNTEAFF. CDR3 in DNA: TGCAGCGGACGAGCAGGGGGCCGGATGAACACTGAAGCTTTCTTT.

V is TRBV5-4 and J is TRBJ2-7, with 9 bases lining up with TRBD2. The CDR3 has 16 amino acids. Germline-derived CDR1 and CDR2 are SGHNT and YYREEE (reference sequence). Trimming at V came to 3 bases and at J to 3 bases, leaving 10 bases not matched to a gene. The CDR3 DNA reads as TGTGCCAGCAGCTCGCAGACTAGCGGAAAACTCTACGAGCAGTACTTC. Translated: CASSSQTSGKLYEQYF.

The rearrangement links TRBV7-2 to TRBJ2-5, with 11 positions matching TRBD2. This CDR3 comprises 16 residues. Germline CDR1 is SGHTA and CDR2 is FQGNSA. V lost 5 bases, J lost 5 bases, and 10 bases stayed unmatched. CDR3 in amino acids: CASSVNSGGAEETQYF. In DNA form, the CDR3 reads TGTGCCAGCAGCGTGAATAGCGGGGGGGCCGAGGAGACCCAGTACTTC.

The chain recombines TRBV5-6 with TRBJ2-5; D gene ambiguous. CDR1 and CDR2 (germline): SGHDT, YYEEEE. Trimming took 2 bases from V and 5 from J, leaving 10 bases between them. There are 13 residues in the CDR3. The CDR3 protein is CASSFDGRETQYF. The CDR3 DNA reads as TGTGCCAGCAGCTTCGACGGGCGGGAGACCCAGTACTTC. Full variable domain (remainder filled in from reference TRBV5-6 and TRBJ2-5): DAGVTQSPTHLIKTRGQQVTLRCSPKSGHDTVSWYQQALGQGPQFIFQYYEEEERQRGNFPDRFSGHQFPNYSSELNVNALLLGDSALYLCASSFDGRETQYFGPGTRLLVL.

This sequence joins TRBV5-1 and TRBJ1-4; D is ambiguous. Trimming removed 0 bases at V and 6 bases at J, with 12 bases between. The CDR3 loop spans 15 amino acids. Per the germline V gene, CDR1 is SGHRS and CDR2 is YFSETQ. The DNA of the CDR3 is TGCGCCAGCAGCTTGGCCGTCGGGATCCATGAAAAACTGTTTTTT. Its translation is CASSLAVGIHEKLFF.

The chain couples TRBV15 to TRBJ2-7; no clear D. V lost 0 bases and J lost 4, with 13 bases in between. Germline V gives CDR1 LNHNV, CDR2 YYDKDF (reference sequence). The CDR3 covers 15 residues. DNA of the CDR3: TGTGCCACCAGCAGAGATTTCGATTCTATTTACGAGCAGTACTTC. Encoded protein: CATSRDFDSIYEQYF.

This rearrangement joins TRBV5-5 to TRBJ1-5; possibly TRBD1 for D (6 bases). Germline V gene data show CDR1 as SGHKS and CDR2 as YYEKEE (reference sequence). V lost 3 bases, J lost 5 bases, and 15 bases lay in between. This CDR3 has 15 residues. CDR3: CASSSGQGRDQPQHF. The CDR3 DNA sequence: TGTGCCAGCAGCTCGGGTCAGGGGCGGGATCAGCCCCAGCATTTT.

The rearrangement uses TRBV7-9 and TRBJ1-2; D gene unclear. The germline gives CDR1 SEHNR, CDR2 FQNEAQ (reference sequence). Trimming left V 4 bases short and J 4 bases short, with 19 bases between. The CDR3 contains 16 residues. Here the CDR3 DNA reads TGTGCCAGCAGCTCCTATACAGTGAGTTCTAGCTATGGCTACACCTTC. This sequence encodes CASSSYTVSSSYGYTF.

The chain uses TRBV2 and TRBJ2-2, with D uncertain. Germline CDR1 and CDR2: SNHLY and FYNNEI. V dropped 4 bases and J dropped 7 bases, with 7 bases sitting between them. The CDR3 extends over 12 amino acids. CDR3 residues: CASSGSGGELFF. The CDR3 DNA follows: TGTGCCAGCAGTGGATCAGGCGGGGAGCTGTTTTTT.

V usage is TRBV19 and J usage is TRBJ1-4, with a possible D match to TRBD1 (6 bases). Germline CDR1 is LNHDA and CDR2 is SQIVND (reference sequence). V was pared by 6 bases and J by 5 bases, with 10 bases between. The CDR3 has 13 residues. CDR3 DNA: TGTGCCAGTAGCGGGGGGCAGAATGAAAAACTGTTTTTT. Translation gives CASSGGQNEKLFF.

CDR3 sequence reads: CASSPGRTGEEKLFF. The CDR3 region has the DNA TGTGCCAGTAGCCCGGGTAGGACGGGGGAGGAAAAACTGTTTTTT. The rearrangement uses TRBV19 and TRBJ1-4; a weak D match, TRBD1 (5 bases). CDR3 size: 15 residues. CDR1 is LNHDA and CDR2 is SQIVND in the germline V gene (reference sequence). With 6 bases removed from V and 8 bases from J, the gap between germline ends came to 19 bases.

V gene TRBV5-6 combines with J gene TRBJ2-5; D not certain. This CDR3 has 14 amino acids. Germline loops: CDR1 SGHDT, CDR2 YYEEEE. Trimming shortened V by 4 bases and J by 5 bases, and 15 bases separated the two germline ends. The CDR3 DNA sequence: TGTGCCAGCAGCGCGAGACTCCTAAGGGAGACCCAGTACTTC. It yields the protein CASSARLLRETQYF.

This sequence joins TRBV5-1 and TRBJ1-4; D is undetermined. The ends were cut back, 0 bases at V and 4 bases at J, with 19 bases in the middle. The V gene's germline CDR1 is SGHRS and CDR2 YFSETQ. This CDR3 is 18 amino acids long. CDR3 region: CASSLGPYRQRFNEKLFF. CDR3 DNA sequence: TGCGCCAGCAGCTTGGGGCCCTACAGACAACGATTTAATGAAAAACTGTTTTTT.

This rearrangement joins TRBV7-2 to TRBJ2-5; D is tentatively TRBD1 or TRBD2 (6 bases each). The CDR3 is made up of 12 amino acids. V shed 6 bases and J shed 4 bases, with 9 bases lying between them. CDR1 is SGHTA, CDR2 FQGNSA, per germline. The CDR3 loop reads CASREGGETQYF. DNA for the CDR3: TGTGCCAGCAGGGAGGGGGGAGAGACCCAGTACTTC.

The rearrangement uses TRBV19 and TRBJ1-1; 8 nucleotides match TRBD1. V was pared by 5 bases and J by 4 bases, with 9 bases of the junction left unmatched. This CDR3 contains 15 residues. Germline-derived CDR1 and CDR2 are LNHDA and SQIVND (reference sequence). CDR3 bases: TGTGCCAGTAGTCCCCTAGGACAGGGCATCACTGAAGCTTTCTTT. This codes for CASSPLGQGITEAFF.